The 28 T cell receptor beta chains presented below share a single source sample, sequenced in a study of cytomegalovirus exposure and HLA in healthy donors. Both 60 Vbeta primers and 13 Jbeta primers went into the PCR. Only in-frame clones appear in the TCRdb table, and some are missing; sequencing was by immunoSEQ multiplex PCR. The sample includes around 150,000 clones, around 79% seen only once; the top ten take roughly 3.6%. The source material was PBMCs. These receptors came from a human donor in good health.

The chain links TRBV27 to TRBJ1-6; the D gene is possibly TRBD1 (5 bases). CDR1 MNHEY and CDR2 SMNVEV come from the germline V gene (reference sequence). Deletions cut 7 bases from V and 3 bases from J, with 13 bases between. The CDR3 spans 15 residues. This chain's CDR3 is CASTPGGSYNSPLHF. The CDR3 DNA reads TGTGCCAGCACCCCCGGGGGAAGCTATAATTCACCCCTCCACTTT.

V usage is TRBV2 and J usage is TRBJ1-6; 10 bases fit TRBD1. Germline lookup yields CDR1 SNHLY and CDR2 FYNNEI. V was pared by 8 bases and J by 9 bases, with 4 bases of the junction left unmatched. The CDR3 runs to 13 residues. The CDR3 DNA is TGTGCCAGCGGACGGGACAGGGGTTCACCCCTCCACTTT. It specifies CASGRDRGSPLHF.

This rearrangement joins TRBV5-1 to TRBJ2-5; D gene ambiguous. Germline CDR1 and CDR2: SGHRS and YFSETQ. Trimming stripped 0 bases from V and 5 bases from J, with 11 bases between. The CDR3 contains 14 residues. The CDR3 spells CASSLDAYAETQYF. The CDR3 coding sequence is TGCGCCAGCAGCTTGGATGCGTATGCGGAGACCCAGTACTTC. Filled out from reference TRBV5-1 and TRBJ2-5, the complete variable domain reads KAGVTQTPRYLIKTRGQQVTLSCSPISGHRSVSWYQQTPGQGLQFLFEYFSETQRNKGNFPGRFSGRQFSNSRSEMNVSTLELGDSALYLCASSLDAYAETQYFGPGTRLLVL.

The chain uses TRBV6-1 and TRBJ2-1, with 10 bases matching TRBD2. The CDR3 totals 16 residues. Germline CDR1 MNHNS, CDR2 SASEGT. With V trimmed by 3 bases and J by 11 bases, 13 bases remained unmatched. The CDR3 loop reads CASSDSPTSGYGKQFF. The CDR3 DNA sequence: TGTGCCAGCAGTGATTCCCCGACTAGCGGGTACGGGAAGCAGTTCTTC.

The chain links TRBV30 to TRBJ2-2; D is unresolved. Germline V gene lookup returns CDR1 GTSNPN and CDR2 SVGIG (reference sequence). V dropped 0 bases and J dropped 2 bases, with 4 bases sitting between them. This CDR3 region has 13 residues. CDR3 loop: CAWSVLNTGELFF. The CDR3 region has the DNA TGTGCCTGGAGTGTATTAAACACCGGGGAGCTGTTTTTT.

This clone was recorded a few times. The rearrangement links TRBV5-4 to TRBJ2-5; TRBD1 agrees at 9 bases. The germline V gene encodes CDR1 SGHNT and CDR2 YYREEE (reference sequence). The CDR3 is 13 residues long. Trimming cost V 6 bases and J 2 bases; bases outside gene matches: 2. DNA for the CDR3: TGTGCCAGCAACGGACAGGGGCAAGAGACCCAGTACTTC. The encoded protein is CASNGQGQETQYF. Filled out from reference TRBV5-4 and TRBJ2-5, the complete variable domain reads ETGVTQSPTHLIKTRGQQVTLRCSSQSGHNTVSWYQQALGQGPQFIFQYYREEENGRGNFPPRFSGLQFPNYSSELNVNALELDDSALYLCASNGQGQETQYFGPGTRLLVL.

This chain links TRBV28 with TRBJ2-7, with 9 nucleotides matching TRBD2. The length of the CDR3 is 15 residues. CDR1 MDHEN and CDR2 SYDVKM come from the germline V gene. V gave up 5 bases and J gave up 2 bases; unmatched junction bases: 7. The CDR3 is CASSTGLAGTYEQYF. CDR3 nucleotide sequence: TGTGCCAGCAGTACCGGTCTAGCGGGAACCTACGAGCAGTACTTC.

The chain has TRBV2 and TRBJ1-1; 8 bases map to TRBD1. The J segment lost 10 bases and the V segment lost 0 bases, leaving 4 bases of the junction unmatched. The CDR3 has 13 amino acids. Per the germline V gene, CDR1 is SNHLY and CDR2 is FYNNEI. CDR3 in DNA: TGTGCCAGCAGTGAAGCAGGGACAGGAGTAGCTTTCTTT. This encodes CASSEAGTGVAFF.

This clone turned up a few times. The chain combines TRBV4-1 with TRBJ1-6; possible D gene TRBD1, 6 bases. Deletions cut 0 bases from V and 0 bases from J, with 9 bases between. The germline CDR1 and CDR2 sequences are MGHRA and YSYEKL. This CDR3 has 17 residues. The CDR3 DNA sequence: TGCGCCAGCAGCCAAGACAGGGGTAGCTCCTATAATTCACCCCTCCACTTT. Its translation: CASSQDRGSSYNSPLHF.

V and J are TRBV7-9 and TRBJ1-1; 7 nucleotides agree with TRBD1. The length of the CDR3 is 13 residues. V shed 9 bases, J shed 1 base, and the junction held 5 bases outside the gene matches. The germline V gene has CDR1 SEHNR and CDR2 FQNEAQ (reference sequence). This CDR3 is CASAGQQNTEAFF. The CDR3 region has the DNA TGTGCCAGTGCGGGACAGCAGAACACTGAAGCTTTCTTT.

This chain uses TRBV6-1 with TRBJ2-7; TRBD2 matches at 7 bases. CDR3 length equals 15 residues. After removal of 1 base from V and 5 bases from J, the junction contained 8 bases not matched to a gene. CDR1 MNHNS and CDR2 SASEGT come from the germline V gene. CDR3 nucleotides: TGTGCCAGCAGTGAAGGTCCGGGACTACCCAACGAGCAGTACTTC. Amino acid sequence: CASSEGPGLPNEQYF.

There are a few counts of this clone. This chain joins TRBV5-1 and TRBJ2-7, with D possibly matching TRBD2 (5 bases). Germline-derived CDR1 and CDR2 are SGHRS and YFSETQ. Trimming took 0 bases from V and 2 from J, leaving 12 bases between them. The CDR3 runs 15 residues. CDR3 sequence: CASSLGRTATYEQYF. As DNA, the CDR3 is TGCGCCAGCAGCTTGGGGAGGACGGCTACCTACGAGCAGTACTTC.

This sequence joins TRBV7-2 and TRBJ2-1; D might be TRBD2 (5 bases). Trimming removed 0 bases from V and 5 bases from J, with 11 bases in between. The CDR3 spans 15 residues. Germline loops: CDR1 SGHTA, CDR2 FQGNSA. The CDR3 DNA is TGTGCCAGCAGCTTAGCCGGACTCCCTGACAATGAGCAGTTCTTC. Translating gives CASSLAGLPDNEQFF.

This chain links TRBV29-1 with TRBJ2-1; D may be TRBD2 (5 bases). Germline CDR1 SQVTM, CDR2 ANQGSEA. Trimming took 1 base from V and 0 from J, leaving 13 bases between them. The CDR3 spans 16 residues. The CDR3 DNA sequence: TGCAGCGTTGAAGGGGAGACCCGTAGCTCCTACAATGAGCAGTTCTTC. Its translation: CSVEGETRSSYNEQFF.

V and J are TRBV30 and TRBJ1-2; D remains ambiguous. The CDR3 runs to 13 residues. Trimming cost V 0 bases and J 3 bases, with 8 bases left between them. In germline, CDR1 is GTSNPN, CDR2 SVGIG (reference sequence). As DNA, the CDR3 is TGTGCCTGGAGTGTCGGTTCGCACTATGGCTACACCTTC. It encodes CAWSVGSHYGYTF.

The chain uses TRBV14 and TRBJ2-3; D unresolved. This CDR3 has 11 residues. Per germline, CDR1 SGHDN and CDR2 FVKESK. V was pared by 4 bases and J by 5 bases, with 4 bases between. This CDR3 is CASSLKDTQYF. CDR3 bases: TGTGCCAGCAGCCTCAAAGATACGCAGTATTTT.

This chain links TRBV11-2 with TRBJ1-6; D is unclear. Trimming removed 6 bases from V and 9 bases from J, with 24 bases in between. CDR3 length: 17 residues. CDR1 and CDR2 (germline): SGHAT, FQNNGV. The CDR3 protein is CASRALRRDNFGSPLHF. DNA of the CDR3: TGTGCCAGCAGAGCTTTACGACGGGATAATTTTGGTTCACCCCTCCACTTT.

This clone was counted once. This chain links TRBV13 with TRBJ2-3; D might be TRBD2 (6 bases). CDR1 is PRHDT and CDR2 is FYEKMQ in the germline V gene (reference sequence). The CDR3 length is 15 residues. The V gene lost 2 bases and the J gene lost 1 base, with 10 bases spanning the gap. CDR3 sequence (DNA): TGTGCCAGCAGCTTATTGGCTAGCGGCACAGATACGCAGTATTTT. Encoded protein: CASSLLASGTDTQYF.

The chain employs TRBV5-1 and TRBJ2-7; D uncertain. From germline, CDR1 is SGHRS and CDR2 YFSETQ. V lost 4 bases to trimming and J lost 2 bases, with 7 bases between them. This CDR3 has 12 amino acids. The CDR3 region is CASSTTTYEQYF. The CDR3 DNA reads TGCGCCAGCAGCACAACGACCTACGAGCAGTACTTC.

The gene calls are TRBV13 and TRBJ2-2; 10 nucleotides line up with TRBD2. This CDR3 has 17 residues. Germline V gives CDR1 PRHDT, CDR2 FYEKMQ (reference sequence). Trimming at V came to 3 bases and at J to 7 bases, leaving 11 bases not matched to a gene. The CDR3 spells CASSLTELAGVGGELFF. The CDR3 DNA follows: TGTGCCAGCAGCTTGACGGAGCTAGCGGGAGTGGGCGGGGAGCTGTTTTTT.

The CDR3 bases are TGTGCCAGCAGCTTGGCCGGTCGCTACGAGCAGTACTTC. Amino acids: CASSLAGRYEQYF. This sequence joins TRBV5-5 and TRBJ2-7; D is undetermined. The CDR3 is 13 residues long. Germline assignment: CDR1 SGHKS and CDR2 YYEKEE (reference sequence). Trimming pared 0 bases from V and 3 bases from J, leaving 7 bases between.

V is TRBV4-3 and J is TRBJ1-5, with D possibly being TRBD1 (6 bases). This CDR3 is 15 amino acids long. Germline CDR1 and CDR2: LGHNA and YSLEER. Trimming pared 4 bases from V and 4 bases from J, leaving 14 bases between. The CDR3 here is CASSLTTTGNQPQHF. CDR3 in DNA: TGCGCCAGCAGCCTGACTACCACAGGGAATCAGCCCCAGCATTTT.

CDR3 sequence: CASSLHNRGGVETQYF. For the CDR3, the DNA is TGCGCCAGCAGCTTGCACAACAGAGGGGGCGTCGAGACCCAGTACTTC. The V call is TRBV5-1, the J call TRBJ2-5; 7 nucleotides align to TRBD1. Germline V CDR1 and CDR2: SGHRS, YFSETQ. Trimming cost V 1 base and J 5 bases; bases outside gene matches: 11. CDR3 length: 16 residues.

V usage is TRBV11-1 and J usage is TRBJ1-3; no reliable D call. The CDR3 contains 11 residues. Trimming removed 4 bases from V and 5 bases from J, with 3 bases in between. Germline CDR1 and CDR2: SGHAT and FQDESV (reference sequence). The CDR3 sequence is CASSSRNTIYF. CDR3 in DNA: TGTGCCAGCAGCTCAAGAAACACCATATATTTT.

J is TRBJ2-3 and V is TRBV10-3, with D perhaps TRBD1 (5 bases). Germline CDR1 and CDR2: ENHRY and SYGVKD. The CDR3 contains 12 residues. V gave up 5 bases and J gave up 3 bases, with 6 bases separating them. CDR3 in DNA: TGTGCCATCAGTTCAGGGACAGATACGCAGTATTTT. Protein: CAISSGTDTQYF.

The chain joins TRBV6-1 to TRBJ1-2; weak D call: TRBD1 (6 bases). There are 13 residues in the CDR3. The germline gives CDR1 MNHNS, CDR2 SASEGT. Trimming removed 5 bases from V and 4 bases from J, with 11 bases in between. As DNA, the CDR3 is TGTGCCAGCAGTCCGGGACACGGCTATGGCTACACCTTC. Translating gives CASSPGHGYGYTF.

The chain combines TRBV27 with TRBJ1-2; 7 nucleotides line up with TRBD1. Per germline, CDR1 MNHEY and CDR2 SMNVEV (reference sequence). The length of the CDR3 is 15 residues. V dropped 6 bases and J dropped 4; count of bases not matched to a gene: 11. The CDR3 sequence: CASSPYRGVVYGYTF. CDR3 DNA sequence: TGTGCCAGCAGCCCTTACAGGGGCGTCGTCTATGGCTACACCTTC.

The rearrangement joins TRBV7-8 to TRBJ2-7, with 7 positions matching TRBD2. CDR1 is SGHVS and CDR2 is FQNEAQ in the germline V gene. With V trimmed by 1 base and J by 2 bases, 5 bases remained unmatched. The CDR3 sequence is 15 residues long. In nucleotides, the CDR3 is TGTGCCAGCAGCTTAGAGTCTAGCGGTACCTACGAGCAGTACTTC. This translates into CASSLESSGTYEQYF.